This T cell receptor (beta chain) is from a study of cytomegalovirus exposure and HLA in healthy donors. Study conclusions and caveats: TCR clusters originating in the first cohort tended to co-occur in the roughly 120 validation repertoires, according to a later analysis. Rare sequences made up most TCRs, while some public TCRs were found in many donors. The study put 150 or so TCR beta chains on its list as cytomegalovirus-associated.

As for this clone: Its antigen is still unknown.

Profiling relied on immunoSEQ multiplex PCR, and the TCRdb table lists in-frame clones only, not all of them. The sample has 200,000 to 300,000 clones, around 86% seen once. The TCR originated in a woman aged 30 to 39 in good health and CMV-seropositive. The sequenced sample was PBMCs.

CDR3 DNA: TGTGCCAGCAGATCCGGAGAGACCCAGTACTTC. This translates into CASRSGETQYF. This chain joins TRBV11-2 and TRBJ2-5; D unresolved. Germline V gives CDR1 SGHAT, CDR2 FQNNGV. This CDR3 comprises 11 residues. V was shortened by 6 bases and J by 4 bases, with 6 bases between the two germline ends.